This TCR beta chain originates from a study of blood T cell repertoires in COVID-19. The protocol was immunoSEQ multiplex PCR, while the TCRdb copy is restricted to in-frame clones and leaves out a portion. Of about 190,000 clones listed, roughly 90% are singletons. The receptor was isolated from a man aged 40-50 years with acute or convalescent COVID-19. Sequencing used peripheral blood.

Written as DNA, the CDR3 is TGTGCCAGCAGTGCTTCGACTAACAGGGGGTCGGTCGACACCATATATTTT. Translation: CASSASTNRGSVDTIYF. The V call is TRBV6-1, the J call TRBJ1-3; 8 nucleotides match TRBD1. The CDR3 length is 17 residues. Germline CDR1 and CDR2: MNHNS and SASEGT. Trimming removed 4 bases from V and 8 bases from J; junction bases left unmatched: 16.